This entry lists 2 T cell receptor beta chains sequenced from one sample in a study of blood T cells in healthy people across ages. A second PCR, run for roughly 7 to 11 cycles, used a sample-barcoded 5' primer plus a J-beta primer mix. One entry per CDR3 protein results from TCRdb running MiXCR on the 5' RACE reads. Of more than 650,000 distinct CDR3 sequences in the sample, 22% were seen once. The sample was blood. The receptors originated from a man aged 65 to 79 in good health.

This clonotype was recorded a few times. The chain recombines TRBV7-2 with TRBJ2-5; D unresolved. The CDR3 consists of 16 residues. V gave up 1 base and J gave up 0 bases, with 12 bases separating them. Germline-derived CDR1 and CDR2 are SGHTA and FQGNSA. The CDR3 DNA follows: TGTGCCAGCAGCTTAGGGTCAGCCTTGTACCAAGAGACCCAGTACTTC. It encodes CASSLGSALYQETQYF. The full variable domain, in which reference TRBV7-2 and TRBJ2-5 provide the parts outside the CDR3, is GAGVSQSPSNKVTEKGKDVELRCDPISGHTALYWYRQSLGQGLEFLIYFQGNSAPDKSGLPSDRFSAERTGGSVSTLTIQRTQQEDSAVYLCASSLGSALYQETQYFGPGTRLLVL.

This clonotype was picked up a small number of times. The chain recombines TRBV27 with TRBJ2-3; 9 bases map to TRBD1. This CDR3 contains 15 residues. The germline CDR1 and CDR2 sequences are MNHEY and SMNVEV (reference sequence). The V gene end was trimmed by 7 bases and the J gene end by 4 bases; junction bases not matched to a gene: 9. CDR3 coding DNA: TGTGCCAGCACAGTGACAGGGGGTACCCCAGATACGCAGTATTTT. As protein: CASTVTGGTPDTQYF.